The clone carrying this T cell receptor (beta chain) was detected once. Antigen specificity is unknown. Here immunoSEQ multiplex PCR was the method, and the copy in TCRdb shows in-frame clones only, minus some. In the table there are 60,000 or so clones, approximately 85% of which are singletons. Germline V gene lookup returns CDR1 MNHEY and CDR2 SMNVEV (reference sequence). The CDR3 is made up of 13 amino acids. V lost 6 bases, J lost 4 bases, and 3 bases stayed unmatched. The data derive from a study of a mutant IDH1 vaccine in newly diagnosed glioma. Across the study: Patients previously underwent radiotherapy, temozolomide, or both, and most underwent both. Study-wide results and caveats: Alterations occurring in top peripheral T cell clonotypes seemed unrelated to pseudoprogression.

This sample's time point: week 23, last vaccination. Topical imiquimod was applied with each vaccine dose, which held 300 ug of mutant IDH1 20-mer peptide. Every donor had a new WHO grade 3 or 4 astrocytoma that was IDH1-mutant, with loss of nuclear ATRX. The chain couples TRBV27 to TRBJ2-1, with TRBD2 matching 7 bases. The receptor was isolated from a man under 40 with glioma. The specimen comprised PBMCs, sampled from a glioma patient whose treatment included an IDH1 peptide vaccine. This chain's CDR3 is CASRGTTYNEQFF. CDR3 sequence (DNA): TGTGCCAGCAGGGGGACTACGTACAATGAGCAGTTCTTC.